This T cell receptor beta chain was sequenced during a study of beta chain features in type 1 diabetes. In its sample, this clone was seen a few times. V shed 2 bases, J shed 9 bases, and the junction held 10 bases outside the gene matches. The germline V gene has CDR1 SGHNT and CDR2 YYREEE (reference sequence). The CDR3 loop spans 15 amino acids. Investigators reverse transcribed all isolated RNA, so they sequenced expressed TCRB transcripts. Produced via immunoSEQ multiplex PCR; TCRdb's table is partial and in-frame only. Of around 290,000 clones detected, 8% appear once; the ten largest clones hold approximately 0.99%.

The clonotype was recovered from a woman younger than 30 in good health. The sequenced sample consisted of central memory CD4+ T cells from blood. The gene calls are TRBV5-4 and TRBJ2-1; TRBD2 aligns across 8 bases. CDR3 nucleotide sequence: TGTGCCAGCAGCTTAACTACCGGGACTAGGACTGAGCAGTTCTTC. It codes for CASSLTTGTRTEQFF. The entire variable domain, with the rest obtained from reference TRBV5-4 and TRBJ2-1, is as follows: ETGVTQSPTHLIKTRGQQVTLRCSSQSGHNTVSWYQQALGQGPQFIFQYYREEENGRGNFPPRFSGLQFPNYSSELNVNALELDDSALYLCASSLTTGTRTEQFFGPGTRLTVL.